These T cell receptor beta chains were read from a single sample in a study of T cells after posttransplantation cyclophosphamide. TCRdb's copy holds only in-frame clones and misses some; the assay was immunoSEQ multiplex PCR. Of about 2,000 clones listed, roughly 94% are singletons. What was sequenced was naive CD8+ T cells sorted from PBMCs. The receptors stem from a woman aged 55-70 years in good health, CMV-negative, and a related stem cell transplant donor. Each CDR3 is given without its conserved first and last residue.

J: TRBJ2-7; V: TRBV7-9; CDR3: ASSRTGGAFDEQY
J: TRBJ1-6; V: TRBV7-2; CDR3: ASSWDIYNSPLH
J: TRBJ2-7; V: TRBV27; CDR3: ASSFGQGYEQY
J: TRBJ2-3; V: TRBV5-8; CDR3: ASSLKLARDTQY
J: TRBJ2-3; V: TRBV28; CDR3: ASSHTSGPTDTQY
J: TRBJ1-1; V: TRBV27; CDR3: ASSLQGSTEAF
J: TRBJ1-2; V: TRBV5-6; CDR3: ASSLVLIEDGYT
J: TRBJ1-1; V: TRBV7-9; CDR3: ASSSGQGATEAF
J: TRBJ2-5; V: TRBV27; CDR3: ASKYSGGAWGTQY
J: TRBJ1-1; V: TRBV11-2; CDR3: ASSYTGVEAF
J: TRBJ2-1; V: TRBV10-2; CDR3: ASRSTSGGAGVYEQF
J: TRBJ1-2; V: TRBV7-9; CDR3: ASSDGTGYGYT
J: TRBJ2-7; V: TRBV5-8; CDR3: ASRVRLEGATYEQY
J: TRBJ2-4; V: TRBV30; CDR3: ASTRRGVAKNIQY
J: TRBJ2-1; V: TRBV19; CDR3: ASSWSGAYNEQF
J: -; V: TRBV19; CDR3: ASRPGQGAYEQY
J: TRBJ2-1; V: TRBV4-1; CDR3: ASSQDLAGEFYNEQF
J: TRBJ1-2; V: TRBV4-1; CDR3: ASSPGTGNNYGYT
J: TRBJ2-7; V: TRBV4-1; CDR3: ASSQEQILSYEQY
J: TRBJ1-5; V: TRBV6-5; CDR3: ASSYINRDLSQPQH
J: TRBJ2-7; V: TRBV27; CDR3: ASSTTGLAVSYEQY
J: TRBJ2-3; V: TRBV19; CDR3: ASRYGASTDTQY
J: TRBJ2-7; V: TRBV19; CDR3: ASSRSGVYEQY
J: TRBJ1-2; V: TRBV9; CDR3: ASNLGQNYGYT
J: TRBJ2-1; V: TRBV4-3; CDR3: ASSPGTSGGYEQF
J: TRBJ2-1; V: TRBV7-9; CDR3: ASSQGALSLGYTYNEQF
J: TRBJ2-7; V: TRBV27; CDR3: ASSLRGGSSYEQY
J: TRBJ1-1; V: TRBV19; CDR3: ASSITGRGTEAF
J: TRBJ2-5; V: TRBV7-9; CDR3: ASSLVGAAETQY
J: TRBJ2-7; V: TRBV11-3; CDR3: ASSLSSVGEQY
J: TRBJ2-3; V: TRBV7-2; CDR3: ASSLVTSAYTDTQY
J: TRBJ2-5; V: TRBV30; CDR3: AWSVQFSETQY
J: TRBJ1-4; V: TRBV15; CDR3: ATSRLGTGGDEKLF
J: TRBJ1-2; V: TRBV5-5; CDR3: ASSLWGEDGYT
J: TRBJ2-1; V: TRBV19; CDR3: ASSMETSGREQF
J: TRBJ2-7; V: TRBV13; CDR3: ASGLAGEAYEQY
J: TRBJ1-1; V: TRBV6-1; CDR3: AGGWALGTEAF
J: TRBJ2-7; V: TRBV5-8; CDR3: ASSSNIRSPIYEQY
J: TRBJ1-2; V: TRBV30; CDR3: AQRASGYT
J: TRBJ2-7; V: TRBV15; CDR3: ATRPGLAVYEQY
J: TRBJ2-7; V: TRBV11-2; CDR3: ASSSGLVYEQY